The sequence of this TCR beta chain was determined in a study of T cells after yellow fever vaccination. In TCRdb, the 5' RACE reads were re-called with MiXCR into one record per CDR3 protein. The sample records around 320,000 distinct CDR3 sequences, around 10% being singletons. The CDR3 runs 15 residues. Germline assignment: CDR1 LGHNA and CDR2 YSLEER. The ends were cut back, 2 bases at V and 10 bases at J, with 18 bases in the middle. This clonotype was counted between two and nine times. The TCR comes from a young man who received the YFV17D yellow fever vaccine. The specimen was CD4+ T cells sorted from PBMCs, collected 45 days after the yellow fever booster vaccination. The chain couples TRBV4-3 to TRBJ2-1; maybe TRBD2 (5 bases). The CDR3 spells CASSQYLLGLGEQFF. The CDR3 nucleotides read TGCGCCAGCAGCCAATATTTACTAGGATTGGGCGAGCAGTTCTTC.